A single sample is the source of the 22 T cell receptor beta chains below, sequenced in a study of beta chain features in type 1 diabetes. cDNA synthesis used the whole RNA isolate, giving expressed TCRB sequences. The method was immunoSEQ multiplex PCR; TCRdb's version includes in-frame clones alone and lacks a portion of them. The sample shows hundreds of thousands of clones, over 13% of them seen only once. Their cognate antigens are unknown. Notes on the study in general: There was a moderate but significant shortening of TCRB CDR3s in all four CD4+ subsets of Type 1 diabetes patients.

The sample was naive CD4+ T cells from blood. Receptors originate from a man younger than 30 with type 1 diabetes.

This clone was found a few times. The gene calls are TRBV5-1 and TRBJ1-1; D possibly corresponds to TRBD1 (5 bases). The CDR3 has 11 residues. Trimming pared 6 bases from V and 4 bases from J, leaving 7 bases between. Germline loops: CDR1 SGHRS, CDR2 YFSETQ. CDR3 sequence: CASTQGTEAFF. The CDR3 region has the DNA TGCGCCAGCACGCAGGGCACTGAAGCTTTCTTT.

This clone was detected a few times. This chain connects TRBV30 to TRBJ1-4; possible D gene TRBD1, 6 bases. V lost 5 bases and J lost 5, with 18 bases in between. This CDR3 has 15 amino acids. CDR1 and CDR2 from the germline V gene are GTSNPN and SVGIG (reference sequence). For the CDR3, the DNA is TGTGCCTGGGCCCTCTACGGGACACCGAATGAAAAACTGTTTTTT. It codes for CAWALYGTPNEKLFF.

The rearrangement uses TRBV29-1 and TRBJ2-1; D is unclear. The CDR3 runs 13 residues. V lost 4 bases, J lost 7 bases, and 14 bases lay in between. Germline-derived CDR1 and CDR2 are SQVTM and ANQGSEA. This CDR3 is CSVGPIGLNEQFF. DNA for the CDR3: TGCAGCGTTGGGCCAATAGGGCTGAATGAGCAGTTCTTC.

This clone was seen a handful of times. The chain has TRBV7-2 and TRBJ2-7; TRBD1 or TRBD2 may be the D gene (6 bases each). CDR3 length: 13 residues. V gave up 6 bases and J gave up 6 bases, with 15 bases separating them. CDR1 SGHTA and CDR2 FQGNSA come from the germline V gene. CDR3 nucleotide sequence: TGTGCCAGCAGTGCACCGGGGGCGGGCGAGCAGTACTTC. Translation: CASSAPGAGEQYF. The variable domain in full, with the rest retrieved from reference TRBV7-2 and TRBJ2-7, is GAGVSQSPSNKVTEKGKDVELRCDPISGHTALYWYRQSLGQGLEFLIYFQGNSAPDKSGLPSDRFSAERTGGSVSTLTIQRTQQEDSAVYLCASSAPGAGEQYFGPGTRLTVT.

This rearrangement joins TRBV25-1 to TRBJ1-1, with 11 bases matching TRBD1. V was pared by 5 bases and J by 1 base, with 9 bases of the junction left unmatched. The CDR3 loop spans 17 amino acids. Germline V gene data show CDR1 as MGHDK and CDR2 as SYGVNS. CDR3 DNA: TGTGCCAGCAGTTCGGGGACAGGGGGATTTAGGAACACTGAAGCTTTCTTT. Amino acids: CASSSGTGGFRNTEAFF.

V gene TRBV7-2 combines with J gene TRBJ2-5, with D perhaps given as TRBD1 or TRBD2 (5 bases each). Germline CDR1 reads SGHTA; CDR2 reads FQGNSA. The CDR3 covers 15 residues. V was trimmed by 1 base and J by 6 bases, leaving 15 bases between them. CDR3 sequence (DNA): TGTGCCAGCAGCTTAGGCCGGGGCGACCCGAAGACCCAGTACTTC. Translation gives CASSLGRGDPKTQYF.

This clone was picked up a small number of times. Other DNA variants within this sample encode the same CDR3. The V gene is TRBV6-6, the J gene TRBJ2-5; D unresolved. Germline V gives CDR1 MNHNY, CDR2 SVGAGI (reference sequence). The CDR3 runs 11 residues. V lost 5 bases and J lost 1, with 2 bases in between. The CDR3 DNA is TGTGCCAGCAGTCTCCAAGAGACCCAGTACTTC. Translating it yields CASSLQETQYF.

The chain employs TRBV11-2 and TRBJ2-3; TRBD2 is a possible D gene (6 bases). The CDR3 covers 13 residues. Trimming removed 1 base from V and 5 bases from J, with 7 bases in between. Germline V gene lookup returns CDR1 SGHAT and CDR2 FQNNGV. CDR3 region: CASSLAGEDTQYF. The CDR3 DNA follows: TGTGCCAGCAGCTTAGCGGGGGAAGATACGCAGTATTTT.

V gene TRBV7-9 combines with J gene TRBJ2-7; 9 positions agree with TRBD2. CDR3 size: 16 residues. Looked up from germline, CDR1 is SEHNR and CDR2 is FQNEAQ (reference sequence). V was clipped by 8 bases and J by 7 bases; unmatched bases: 18. CDR3 residues: CASVQTGTSYLGEQYF. The CDR3, as DNA: TGTGCCAGCGTCCAGACCGGGACTAGCTACCTCGGTGAGCAGTACTTC.

This clone was counted only a few times. V and J are TRBV2 and TRBJ1-4; 10 nucleotides line up with TRBD1. CDR1 is SNHLY, CDR2 FYNNEI, per germline. The ends lost 10 bases at V and 5 bases at J; junction bases unmatched: 13. The CDR3 contains 16 residues. The CDR3, as DNA: TGTGCCACACACTCCGGGACAGGGGCTCCGAATGAAAAACTGTTTTTT. As protein: CATHSGTGAPNEKLFF.

This clone has a single count. V gene TRBV30 combines with J gene TRBJ1-2, with 7 bases identical to TRBD1. Germline values: CDR1 GTSNPN, CDR2 SVGIG (reference sequence). J was trimmed by 1 base and V by 5 bases; bases with no gene match: 10. This CDR3 region has 15 residues. CDR3 in amino acids: CAWGAGDSNNYGYTF. CDR3 nucleotide sequence: TGTGCCTGGGGGGCCGGGGACAGCAATAACTATGGCTACACCTTC.

V usage is TRBV15 and J usage is TRBJ1-1; unclear D gene. The CDR3 is 15 amino acids. CDR1 and CDR2 from the germline V gene are LNHNV and YYDKDF (reference sequence). V lost 3 bases, J lost 3 bases, and 14 bases lay in between. CDR3 nucleotides: TGTGCCACCAGCAGGGAGGTCTTCATTGACACTGAAGCTTTCTTT. It codes for CATSREVFIDTEAFF. The whole variable domain, filled in from reference TRBV15 and TRBJ1-1, reads DAMVIQNPRYQVTQFGKPVTLSCSQTLNHNVMYWYQQKSSQAPKLLFHYYDKDFNNEADTPDNFQSRRPNTSFCFLDIRSPGLGDTAMYLCATSREVFIDTEAFFGQGTRLTVV.

The chain uses TRBV5-1 and TRBJ2-1; perhaps TRBD1 as D (5 bases). This CDR3 has 14 amino acids. The V gene lost 0 bases and the J gene lost 4 bases, with 8 bases spanning the gap. CDR1 SGHRS and CDR2 YFSETQ come from the germline V gene. The CDR3, as DNA: TGCGCCAGCAGCTTGGCAGGGATTTACAATGAGCAGTTCTTC. The encoded protein is CASSLAGIYNEQFF.

The table lists this clone with a few counts. Additional DNA sequences in this sample encode the identical CDR3. This chain connects TRBV13 to TRBJ2-3; D gene unclear. CDR3 size: 13 residues. Looked up from germline, CDR1 is PRHDT and CDR2 is FYEKMQ (reference sequence). V lost 5 bases and J lost 1, with 7 bases in between. The CDR3 sequence is CASSPSGTDTQYF. The CDR3 coding sequence is TGTGCCAGCAGCCCCTCCGGCACAGATACGCAGTATTTT.

In its sample, this clone was seen a few times. The rearrangement uses TRBV7-6 and TRBJ2-7; D gene uncertain. Trimming removed 5 bases at V and 0 bases at J, with 14 bases between. The CDR3 sequence is 15 residues long. CDR1 is SGHVS and CDR2 is FNYEAQ in the germline V gene. In DNA, the CDR3 is TGTGCCAGCAGCGCAAGGGATTCAAGCTCCTACGAGCAGTACTTC. Protein product: CASSARDSSSYEQYF.

This clone was counted only a few times. The gene calls are TRBV7-2 and TRBJ2-7; 12 bases are a match to TRBD2. Looked up from germline, CDR1 is SGHTA and CDR2 is FQGNSA. The V segment lost 2 bases and the J segment 2 bases; nucleotides outside the gene matches: 7. CDR3 size: 17 residues. As DNA, the CDR3 is TGTGCCAGCAGCTTAAACCCGCCTAGCGGGAGGGCCTACGAGCAGTACTTC. Protein product: CASSLNPPSGRAYEQYF.

The chain has TRBV7-2 and TRBJ2-1, with a possible D match to TRBD2 (6 bases). V shed 6 bases and J shed 7 bases, with 13 bases lying between them. This CDR3 comprises 13 residues. From germline, CDR1 is SGHTA and CDR2 FQGNSA. The CDR3: CASSPGRENEQFF. The CDR3 bases are TGTGCCAGCAGTCCCGGGAGAGAAAATGAGCAGTTCTTC.

This clone has more than one count but fewer than ten. This chain links TRBV1 with TRBJ2-1; the D call in the table, TRBD2, was not verified against the DNA. TRBV1 is listed as a pseudogene. The CDR3 totals 15 residues. This chain's CDR3 is CTSSPRTSSYNEQFF. The CDR3 DNA reads TGCACCAGCAGCCCCCGGACTTCCAGTTACAATGAGCAGTTCTTC.

The chain combines TRBV9 with TRBJ2-7; D might be TRBD1 (6 bases). The CDR3 covers 16 residues. V lost 3 bases, J lost 3 bases, and 19 bases lay in between. CDR1 and CDR2 (germline): SGDLS, YYNGEE. The CDR3 sequence is CASSASHRVGLYEQYF. CDR3 coding DNA: TGTGCCAGCAGCGCTTCCCACAGGGTTGGTCTCTACGAGCAGTACTTC.

This clone was counted a few times. This rearrangement joins TRBV6-1 to TRBJ1-1; 8 nucleotides align to TRBD1. With V trimmed by 3 bases and J by 5 bases, 5 bases remained unmatched. The CDR3 extends over 14 amino acids. The germline V gene has CDR1 MNHNS and CDR2 SASEGT. The CDR3, as DNA: TGTGCCAGCAGTGAGCCAGGGGGCAGGACTGAAGCTTTCTTT. This gives the protein CASSEPGGRTEAFF.

This clone was seen only a few times. This chain joins TRBV28 and TRBJ2-4, with TRBD2 as a possible D gene (6 bases). Per the germline V gene, CDR1 is MDHEN and CDR2 is SYDVKM. The V gene lost 5 bases and the J gene lost 2 bases, with 10 bases spanning the gap. The CDR3 has 14 amino acids. The CDR3, as DNA: TGTGCCAGCAGTCTCGGGGGATCCAAAAACATTCAGTACTTC. It is translated as CASSLGGSKNIQYF. Together with reference TRBV28 and TRBJ2-4, the CDR3 gives the full variable domain: DVKVTQSSRYLVKRTGEKVFLECVQDMDHENMFWYRQDPGLGLRLIYFSYDVKMKEKGDIPEGYSVSREKKERFSLILESASTNQTSMYLCASSLGGSKNIQYFGAGTRLSVL.

V usage is TRBV30 and J usage is TRBJ1-1; D call uncertain. Trimming stripped 7 bases from V and 0 bases from J, with 6 bases between. The CDR3 length is 11 residues. Germline V CDR1 and CDR2: GTSNPN, SVGIG (reference sequence). The CDR3 sequence is CASSLNTEAFF. For the CDR3, the DNA is TGTGCCTCTAGCCTGAACACTGAAGCTTTCTTT.